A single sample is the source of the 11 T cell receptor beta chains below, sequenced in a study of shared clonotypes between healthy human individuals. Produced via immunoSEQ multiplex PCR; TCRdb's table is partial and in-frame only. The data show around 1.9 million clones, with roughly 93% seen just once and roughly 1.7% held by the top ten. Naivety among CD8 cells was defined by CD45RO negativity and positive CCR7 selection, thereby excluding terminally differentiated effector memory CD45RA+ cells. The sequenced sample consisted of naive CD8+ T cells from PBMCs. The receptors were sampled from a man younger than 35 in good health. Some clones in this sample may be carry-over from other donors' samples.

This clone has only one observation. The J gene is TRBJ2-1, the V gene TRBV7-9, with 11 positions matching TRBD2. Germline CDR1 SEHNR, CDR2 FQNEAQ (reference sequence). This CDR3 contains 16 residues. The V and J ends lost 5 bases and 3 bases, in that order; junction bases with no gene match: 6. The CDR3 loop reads CASSPTSGERYNEQFF. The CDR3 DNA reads TGTGCCAGCAGCCCGACTAGCGGGGAACGCTACAATGAGCAGTTCTTC.

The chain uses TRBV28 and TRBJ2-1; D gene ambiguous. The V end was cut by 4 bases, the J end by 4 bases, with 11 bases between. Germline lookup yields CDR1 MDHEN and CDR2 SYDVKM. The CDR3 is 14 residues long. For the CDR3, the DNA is TGTGCCAGCAGTTGGCGACCTATATACAATGAGCAGTTCTTC. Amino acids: CASSWRPIYNEQFF.

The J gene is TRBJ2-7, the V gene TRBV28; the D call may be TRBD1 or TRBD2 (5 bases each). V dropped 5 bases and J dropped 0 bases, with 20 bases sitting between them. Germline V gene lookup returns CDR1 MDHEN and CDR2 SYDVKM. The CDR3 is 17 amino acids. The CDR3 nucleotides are TGTGCCAGCAGTGGGCCGCCGGGACCCACTAGCTCCTACGAGCAGTACTTC. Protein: CASSGPPGPTSSYEQYF.

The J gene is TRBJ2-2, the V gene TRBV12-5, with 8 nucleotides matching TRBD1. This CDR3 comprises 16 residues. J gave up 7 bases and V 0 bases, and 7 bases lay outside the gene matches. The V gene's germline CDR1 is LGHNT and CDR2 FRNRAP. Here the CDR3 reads CASGLVRQGANGELFF. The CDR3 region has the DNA TGTGCTAGTGGTTTGGTACGGCAGGGGGCCAACGGGGAGCTGTTTTTT.

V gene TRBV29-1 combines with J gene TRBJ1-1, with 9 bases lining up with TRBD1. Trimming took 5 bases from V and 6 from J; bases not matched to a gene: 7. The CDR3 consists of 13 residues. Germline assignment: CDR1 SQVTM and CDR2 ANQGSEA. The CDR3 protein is CSVPDRGGAEAFF. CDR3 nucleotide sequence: TGCAGCGTTCCGGACAGGGGAGGTGCTGAAGCTTTCTTT.

The DNA of the CDR3 is TGTGCCAGCAAGCTAGCGCCTAAAGAGACCCAGTACTTC. Translating gives CASKLAPKETQYF. The chain couples TRBV28 to TRBJ2-5, with D maybe TRBD2 (6 bases). Trimming took 7 bases from V and 3 from J, leaving 12 bases between them. CDR1 and CDR2 from the germline V gene are MDHEN and SYDVKM. The CDR3 totals 13 residues. Filled out from reference TRBV28 and TRBJ2-5, the complete variable domain reads DVKVTQSSRYLVKRTGEKVFLECVQDMDHENMFWYRQDPGLGLRLIYFSYDVKMKEKGDIPEGYSVSREKKERFSLILESASTNQTSMYLCASKLAPKETQYFGPGTRLLVL.

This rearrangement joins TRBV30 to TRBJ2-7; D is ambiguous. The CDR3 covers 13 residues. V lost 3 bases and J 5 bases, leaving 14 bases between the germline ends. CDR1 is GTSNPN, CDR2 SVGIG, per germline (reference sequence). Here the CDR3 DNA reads TGTGCCTGGAGGGGGTCAGTTCACGACGAGCAGTACTTC. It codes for CAWRGSVHDEQYF.

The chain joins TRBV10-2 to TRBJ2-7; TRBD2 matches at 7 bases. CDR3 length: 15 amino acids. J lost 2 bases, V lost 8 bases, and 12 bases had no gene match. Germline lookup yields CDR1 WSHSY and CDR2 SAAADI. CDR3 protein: CASGNGASGTYEQYF. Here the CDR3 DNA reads TGCGCCAGCGGGAATGGGGCTAGCGGAACCTACGAGCAGTACTTC.

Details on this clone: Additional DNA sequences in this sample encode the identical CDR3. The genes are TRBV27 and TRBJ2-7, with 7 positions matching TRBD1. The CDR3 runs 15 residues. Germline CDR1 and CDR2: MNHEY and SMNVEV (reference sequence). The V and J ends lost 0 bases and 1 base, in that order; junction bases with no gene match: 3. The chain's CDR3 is CASSLSGGASYEQYF. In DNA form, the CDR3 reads TGTGCCAGCAGTTTATCAGGGGGCGCTTCCTACGAGCAGTACTTC.

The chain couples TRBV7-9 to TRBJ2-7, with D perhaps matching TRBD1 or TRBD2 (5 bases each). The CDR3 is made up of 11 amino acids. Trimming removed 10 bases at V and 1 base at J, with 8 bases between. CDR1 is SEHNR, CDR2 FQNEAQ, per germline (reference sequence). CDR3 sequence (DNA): TGTGCCACTGGGGGATCCTACGAGCAGTACTTC. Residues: CATGGSYEQYF.

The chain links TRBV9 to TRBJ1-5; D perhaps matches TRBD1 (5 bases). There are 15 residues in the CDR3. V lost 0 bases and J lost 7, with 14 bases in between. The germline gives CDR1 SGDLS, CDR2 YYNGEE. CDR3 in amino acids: CASSVDRDPRQPQHF. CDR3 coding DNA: TGTGCCAGCAGCGTAGACCGGGACCCCCGGCAGCCCCAGCATTTT.